Listed below are T cell receptor beta chains from one sample, sequenced in a study of blood T cell repertoires in COVID-19. Generated by immunoSEQ multiplex PCR, the TCRdb table keeps only in-frame clones and is missing some. The repertoire includes hundreds of thousands of clones, about nine tenths of them detected once, and 5.5% to 7.5% sits in the top ten. Sequencing was carried out using peripheral blood. These receptors originate from a woman aged 65 to 85 with COVID-19, enrolled during active disease. The CDR3 runs from the conserved cysteine through the conserved F or W. The order of the fields is J gene, V gene, clone size, D gene, CDR3 DNA, CDR3 protein. The D gene is left open where the match is weak. The size of a clone is reported for some rows only, either as once, few or many, or as a class for expanded clones.

TRBJ2-1 | TRBV7-8 | NA | NA | TGTGCCAGCAGCTTAACCCTCGGGGGAAACAATGAGCAGTTCTTC | CASSLTLGGNNEQFF
TRBJ1-2 | TRBV12-3/TRBV12-4 | NA | NA | TGTGCCAGCAGTTCCGGGGAGAACTATGGCTACACCTTC | CASSSGENYGYTF
TRBJ1-3 | TRBV7-2 | NA | NA | TGTGCCAGCAGCTTAGTGACAGCGGGAAACACCATATATTTT | CASSLVTAGNTIYF
TRBJ1-2 | TRBV6-5 | NA | NA | TGTGCCAGCAGTTACGGAGGGGTCTATGGCTACACCTTC | CASSYGGVYGYTF
TRBJ2-1 | TRBV19 | NA | NA | TGTGCCAGTAGCCTCCTCCTGAGGGGGAATGAGCAGTTCTTC | CASSLLLRGNEQFF
TRBJ2-7 | TRBV3-1/TRBV3-2 | NA | TRBD2 | TGTGCCAGCATGTCTAGCGGGGTTCCTCTCGAGCAGTACTTC | CASMSSGVPLEQYF
TRBJ1-1 | TRBV28 | NA | TRBD1 | TGTGCCAGCAGTTCCGGGACAGGGCTGAAAGCTTTCTTT | CASSSGTGLKAFF
TRBJ1-2 | TRBV27 | NA | NA | TGTGCCAGCAGTGCCTCACAGGGATCTAGTGGCTACACCTTC | CASSASQGSSGYTF
TRBJ1-2 | TRBV27 | NA | NA | TGTGCCAGCAGCCCATGGGCCAGGGACTACGGCTACACCTTC | CASSPWARDYGYTF
TRBJ1-1 | TRBV2 | NA | NA | TGTGCCAGCAGGGGAACAGGGACGAACACTGAAGCTTTCTTT | CASRGTGTNTEAFF
TRBJ2-5 | TRBV6-2/TRBV6-3 | NA | NA | TGTGCCAGCAGTTCCCTCTCGGAGACCCAGTACTTC | CASSSLSETQYF
TRBJ2-7 | TRBV2 | NA | TRBD1 | TGTGCCAGCAGCCGGGACAGAAACTACGAGCAGTACTTC | CASSRDRNYEQYF
TRBJ2-2 | TRBV2 | NA | TRBD2 | TGTGCCAGCAGTGAGGAGCGGGGTAGCTACACCGGGGAGCTGTTTTTT | CASSEERGSYTGELFF
TRBJ2-1 | TRBV24-1 | many | TRBD1 | TGTGCCACCAGTGATTCCCCCGGACAGGGGGCCTACAATGAGCAGTTCTTC | CATSDSPGQGAYNEQFF
TRBJ1-5 | TRBV19 | NA | TRBD1 | TGTGCCAGTAGTATCACAGGGGACAGCGGTCAGCCCCAGCATTTT | CASSITGDSGQPQHF
TRBJ2-2 | TRBV30 | NA | TRBD2 | TGTGCCTGGAGTGGGAGCGGGGGGGCTCCCGGGGAGCTGTTTTTT | CAWSGSGGAPGELFF